This is a list of T cell receptor beta chains from one sample in a study of vaccination and CD4 T cells after COVID-19. These receptors' targets are unknown. TCRdb recomputed calls from the PCR reads with MiXCR, one row per CDR3 protein. The sample shows 7,100 or so distinct CDR3 sequences, 74% of them seen only once. Sequencing was carried out using CD4+ T cells from blood, cultured in vitro. The source of these receptors is a human donor who had recovered from COVID-19. CDR3s include the opening cysteine and the closing phenylalanine or tryptophan. D genes are given only for firm matches. Only part of the rows carry a size: once, few, many, or a class if the clone is expanded.

D,J,size,V,DNA,CDR3
TRBD1,TRBJ1-6,.,TRBV6-5,TGTGCCAGCAGTTACATCGACAGGGCAAGTTCACCCCTCCACTTT,CASSYIDRASSPLHF
.,TRBJ2-7,once,TRBV27,TGTGCCAGCAGTTTATTGGGGGGGCGGGGGAACTACGAGCAGTACTTC,CASSLLGGRGNYEQYF
.,TRBJ2-2,.,TRBV27,TGTGCCAGCAACGCAGGGACGAACACCGGGGAGCTGTTTTTT,CASNAGTNTGELFF
TRBD1,TRBJ1-2,.,TRBV6-5,TGTGCCAGCAGTTCGACTGACAGGGCTGGCTACACCTTC,CASSSTDRAGYTF
.,TRBJ2-3,.,TRBV14,TGTGCCAGCAGCCAGGATGGGAAGTTCGGTACTAGCACAGATACGCAGTATTTT,CASSQDGKFGTSTDTQYF
TRBD1,TRBJ1-1,.,TRBV20-1,TGCAGTGCTAGGTCAAGGACAGGGATTATGAACACTGAAGCTTTCTTT,CSARSRTGIMNTEAFF
.,TRBJ2-1,.,TRBV7-8,TGTGCCAGCAGCCCCAGGGGGGATGAGCAGTTCTTC,CASSPRGDEQFF
.,TRBJ1-6,.,TRBV24-1,TGTGCCACCAGTCCCGGTTACGACTCACCCCTCCACTTT,CATSPGYDSPLHF
.,TRBJ2-7,.,TRBV2,TGTGCCAGCAGTGAAGAACCGGGACACCTGTCTTACGAGCAGTACTTC,CASSEEPGHLSYEQYF
TRBD1,TRBJ1-1,.,TRBV19,TGTGCCAGTAGTCGGGACAGTTTAAACACTGAAGCTTTCTTT,CASSRDSLNTEAFF
.,TRBJ1-5,.,TRBV24-1,TGTGCCACCAGTCGACGGGACTCCGCCCTTAGTCAGCCCCAGCATTTT,CATSRRDSALSQPQHF
.,TRBJ2-1,.,TRBV20-1,TGCAGTGCTGGATACAGAATATCCTACAATGAGCAGTTCTTC,CSAGYRISYNEQFF
TRBD2,TRBJ2-5,.,TRBV7-2,TGTGCCAGCAGCCGACTCCTTGGATCAAAGCGGGAGGGTGTGACCCAGTACTTC,CASSRLLGSKREGVTQYF
TRBD1,TRBJ1-5,.,TRBV6-2/TRBV6-3,TGTGCCAGCAGTTACTTGAAGGGGGCAAATCAGCCCCAGCATTTT,CASSYLKGANQPQHF
.,TRBJ2-5,.,TRBV7-9,TGTGCCAGCAGCTTAGGTCAGGGCGAGACCCAGTACTTC,CASSLGQGETQYF
TRBD1,TRBJ1-5,.,TRBV20-1,TGCAGTGCTAGAGGGACAGGGGCCGATCAGCCCCAGCATTTT,CSARGTGADQPQHF
.,TRBJ1-2,.,TRBV6-5,TGTGCCAGCAGTTTGACAGGTCCTAACTATGGCTACACCTTC,CASSLTGPNYGYTF
.,TRBJ1-5,.,TRBV20-1,TGCAGTGCTAGGCGGGGATACAATCAGCCCCAGCATTTT,CSARRGYNQPQHF
TRBD2,TRBJ2-7,medium-sized,TRBV6-1,TGTGCCAGCAGTATGACTAGCGGGAGGAGCTCCTACGAGCAGTACTTC,CASSMTSGRSSYEQYF
TRBD1,TRBJ2-7,.,TRBV20-1,TGCAGTGCTGAGACCAGGGGGCAAAGCTACGGGCAGTACTTC,CSAETRGQSYGQYF
.,TRBJ1-2,.,TRBV18,TGTGCCAGCTCACCACCGACCGCACACCGCTATGGCTACACCTTC,CASSPPTAHRYGYTF
.,TRBJ2-6,.,TRBV28,TGTGCCAGCAGTTTTGGGGAACAGAAGAGCTCTGGGGCCAACGTCCTGACTTTC,CASSFGEQKSSGANVLTF
.,TRBJ1-2,.,TRBV20-1,TGCAGTGCCACAGGGAGCGGTGGCTACACCTTC,CSATGSGGYTF
TRBD2,TRBJ2-1,.,TRBV6-2/TRBV6-3,TGTGCCAGCAGCTCGGGACTAGGTTTCAATGAGCAGTTCTTC,CASSSGLGFNEQFF
TRBD2,TRBJ2-1,few,TRBV19,TGTGCCAGTAGTATCCCAAGCGGGAGGAGGGTCAATGAGCAGTTCTTC,CASSIPSGRRVNEQFF
.,TRBJ1-2,.,TRBV19,TGTGCCAGTAGTATTAGCGGGAGAGATGGCTACACCTTC,CASSISGRDGYTF
.,TRBJ2-5,.,TRBV6-2/TRBV6-3,TGTGCCAGCAGTTACCCGTCAAACGGGCCAATTCAAGAGACCCAGTACTTC,CASSYPSNGPIQETQYF
.,TRBJ1-1,.,TRBV20-1,TGCAGTGCCGCTTACGTGAACACTGAAGCTTTCTTT,CSAAYVNTEAFF
.,TRBJ2-3,large,TRBV2,TGTGCCAGCACCTTCCAGGGACTTGCCCAGTATTTT,CASTFQGLAQYF
.,TRBJ2-7,.,TRBV20-1,TGCAGTGCTAGAATCGCGGCGGGATACGAGCAGTACTTC,CSARIAAGYEQYF
.,TRBJ1-1,.,TRBV12-3/TRBV12-4,TGTGCCAGCAGCTTCACGGCTAGTGAAGCTTTCTTT,CASSFTASEAFF
.,TRBJ1-2,.,TRBV5-4,TGTGCCAGCAGCTTGTGGATGGGACTCTCGCACTTTGGCTACACCTTC,CASSLWMGLSHFGYTF
.,TRBJ2-3,.,TRBV7-2,TGTGCCAGCAGCTTAGTTTCGGGAGTTAGCACAGATACGCAGTATTTT,CASSLVSGVSTDTQYF
TRBD1,TRBJ1-6,.,TRBV20-1,TGCAGTGCTAGGGACCGGGACAGGGTCCCCCCACCCCTCCACTTT,CSARDRDRVPPPLHF
.,TRBJ1-2,.,TRBV6-1,TGTGCCAGCAGTGAAATATCCGGCGGGGCGGTCCCCTATCGGGGCTACACCTTC,CASSEISGGAVPYRGYTF
TRBD1,TRBJ1-5,.,TRBV2,TGTGCCACCGGGGGGGGGACAGGCCTCAATCAGCCCCAGCATTTT,CATGGGTGLNQPQHF
.,TRBJ1-2,.,TRBV20-1,TGCAGTAGGCAGGGGCGCGCCCATGGCTACACCTTC,CSRQGRAHGYTF
.,TRBJ1-5,.,TRBV6-2/TRBV6-3,TGTGCCAGCAGTTACTCACCGGCGCCCCAGCATTTT,CASSYSPAPQHF
.,TRBJ2-6,.,TRBV19,TGTGCCAGTAGTATTACTTATTCTGGGGCCAACGTCCTGACTTTC,CASSITYSGANVLTF
.,TRBJ2-3,.,TRBV6-1,TGTGCCAGCAGATCTACAACCAGGACAGCGTTTACAGATACGCAGTATTTT,CASRSTTRTAFTDTQYF
.,TRBJ1-2,.,TRBV6-2/TRBV6-3,TGTGCCAGCAGTAACGGACTGCCCTATGGCTACACCTTC,CASSNGLPYGYTF
.,TRBJ1-5,once,TRBV29-1,TGCAGCGTTGTTGTTCGGGTGGGTCAGCCCCAGCATTTT,CSVVVRVGQPQHF
TRBD2,TRBJ2-3,medium-sized,TRBV6-1,TGTGCCAGCAGTGAAACATTAGCGGGAGGGGATACGCAGTATTTT,CASSETLAGGDTQYF
TRBD1,TRBJ2-6,.,TRBV5-1,TGCGCCAGCACGCAGGGGGCTGGGGCCAACGTCCTGACTTTC,CASTQGAGANVLTF
.,TRBJ2-2,few,TRBV5-1,TGCGCCAGCAGCGCCCACATGAACACCGGGGAGCTGTTTTTT,CASSAHMNTGELFF
.,TRBJ1-2,medium-sized,TRBV4-2,TGTGCCAGCAGCCAAGAAGGGGACTATGGCTACACCTTC,CASSQEGDYGYTF
.,TRBJ1-6,.,TRBV5-1,TGCGCCAGCAGCTCCCTACTAGGACAGCTTAATTCACCCCTCCACTTT,CASSSLLGQLNSPLHF
TRBD2,TRBJ2-3,.,TRBV7-9,TGTGCCAGCAGCACCCACACATCTAGCGGGAATATGCAGTATTTT,CASSTHTSSGNMQYF
TRBD1,TRBJ2-7,.,TRBV24-1,TGTGCCACCAGTGTCCCTACAGGGGGCGGAATGTACGAGCAGTACTTC,CATSVPTGGGMYEQYF
TRBD1,TRBJ2-7,once,TRBV2,TGTGCCAGCAGTGAAAGGCCCAGGGGGTCCTACGAGCAGTACTTC,CASSERPRGSYEQYF
.,TRBJ1-5,.,TRBV4-1,TGCGCCAGCAGCCAAGATTGGGGGCTATTAGCGGGCTTCAATCAGCCCCAGCATTTT,CASSQDWGLLAGFNQPQHF